One and the same sample provided the 17 T cell receptor beta chains below, sequenced in a study of blood T cell repertoires in COVID-19. Sequencing was performed with immunoSEQ multiplex PCR; in TCRdb, only in-frame clones are kept and a portion is missing. The sample lists about 82,000 clones, approximately 86% occurring once. The sequenced sample was peripheral blood. Every receptor here comes from an elderly man with active or convalescent COVID-19.

J is TRBJ1-2 and V is TRBV24-1, with D perhaps TRBD1 (5 bases). V was trimmed by 5 bases and J by 4 bases, leaving 7 bases between them. Germline V CDR1 and CDR2: KGHDR, SFDVKD. The CDR3 is made up of 12 amino acids. The CDR3 region is CATSATGYGYTF. The CDR3 DNA sequence: TGTGCCACCAGTGCCACAGGCTATGGCTACACCTTC.

The rearrangement uses TRBV5-8 and TRBJ1-4; 9 bases are a match to TRBD1. The CDR3 sequence is 13 residues long. V shed 7 bases and J 7 bases; nucleotides not matched to a gene: 5. Germline CDR1 reads SGHTS; CDR2 reads YDEGEE. The CDR3 spells CASGRQGGEKLFF. The CDR3 DNA reads TGTGCCAGCGGACGACAGGGGGGTGAAAAACTGTTTTTT.

The chain combines TRBV2 with TRBJ1-6; 10 bases fit TRBD1. The CDR3 runs to 14 residues. The junction had 5 bases not matched to a gene; V was cut back by 7 bases and J by 8 bases. Germline CDR1 is SNHLY and CDR2 is FYNNEI. CDR3 sequence reads: CASIGQGVYSPLHF. The CDR3 DNA reads TGTGCCAGCATTGGACAGGGGGTTTATTCACCCCTCCACTTT.

J is TRBJ2-3 and V is TRBV7-2; 9 bases are a match to TRBD2. The CDR3 extends over 18 amino acids. Per germline, CDR1 SGHTA and CDR2 FQGNSA. The V segment lost 1 base and the J segment 2 bases; nucleotides outside the gene matches: 10. CDR3 DNA sequence: TGTGCCAGCAGCTTAGTGCGGTTAAGCGGGGGGATCACAGATACGCAGTATTTT. It encodes CASSLVRLSGGITDTQYF.

The V and J genes are TRBV5-5 and TRBJ2-7; the match to TRBD2 covers 8 bases. Germline V gene lookup returns CDR1 SGHKS and CDR2 YYEKEE (reference sequence). Trimming at V came to 0 bases and at J to 3 bases, leaving 5 bases not matched to a gene. This CDR3 is 15 amino acids long. The CDR3 spells CASSLALAGLYEQYV. The CDR3 DNA sequence: TGTGCCAGCAGCTTGGCCCTAGCGGGCCTCTACGAGCAGTACGTC.

The chain is built from TRBV21-1 and TRBJ1-2. TRBV21-1 is reported as a pseudogene. The CDR3 runs to 16 residues. CDR3 nucleotides: TGTGCCAGCAGCAAACCCCGGGAGGGGGCTTACTATGGCTACACCTTC. Amino acids: CASSKPREGAYYGYTF.

This CDR3 reads CASSFRTGNTGELFF. CDR3 DNA sequence: TGTGCCAGCAGCTTCCGGACAGGAAACACCGGGGAGCTGTTTTTT. This chain joins TRBV11-3 and TRBJ2-2; 7 bases agree with TRBD1. CDR1 SGHNT and CDR2 YENEEA come from the germline V gene. The CDR3 runs 15 residues. Germline trimming cut 3 bases from V and 2 bases from J; bases unmatched to any gene: 3. Drawing the rest from reference TRBV11-3 and TRBJ2-2, the complete variable domain is EAGVVQSPRYKIIEKKQPVAFWCNPISGHNTLYWYLQNLGQGPELLIRYENEEAVDDSQLPKDRFSAERLKGVDSTLKIQPAELGDSAVYLCASSFRTGNTGELFFGEGSRLTVL.

This chain uses TRBV24-1 with TRBJ1-1; D is unclear. CDR3 size: 11 residues. Trimming removed 7 bases at V and 7 bases at J, with 9 bases between. Germline CDR1 KGHDR, CDR2 SFDVKD. In nucleotides, the CDR3 is TGTGCCACCAGCCATAGAGGTGAAGCTTTCTTT. Amino acid sequence: CATSHRGEAFF.

This rearrangement joins TRBV12-3 or TRBV12-4 to TRBJ2-2; D unresolved. The CDR3 extends over 13 amino acids. V lost 6 bases to trimming and J lost 5 bases, with 10 bases between them. CDR3 region: CASRPGWTGELFF. CDR3 DNA sequence: TGTGCCAGCAGGCCCGGGTGGACCGGGGAGCTGTTTTTT.

V gene TRBV4-2 combines with J gene TRBJ1-2, with TRBD1 matching over 11 bases. The CDR3 loop spans 19 amino acids. The junction had 16 bases not matched to a gene; V was cut back by 4 bases and J by 3 bases. Looked up from germline, CDR1 is LGHNA and CDR2 is YNFKEQ. CDR3 amino acids: CASSRKRGTGGRDDYGYTF. The CDR3 DNA sequence: TGTGCCAGCAGCCGAAAAAGGGGGACAGGGGGACGAGACGACTATGGCTACACCTTC.

The chain employs TRBV30 and TRBJ2-7, with TRBD2 identical over 8 bases. The germline gives CDR1 GTSNPN, CDR2 SVGIG (reference sequence). With 3 bases clipped from V and 0 bases from J, the junction kept 10 bases outside the gene matches. CDR3 length: 16 amino acids. CDR3 loop: CAWREVRTSSSYEQYV. CDR3 nucleotide sequence: TGTGCCTGGAGGGAGGTTAGGACTAGCAGCTCCTACGAGCAGTACGTC.

In regard to this clone: Other DNA sequences in this specimen translate into the identical CDR3. Written as DNA, the CDR3 is TGTGCCAGCAGCCTAGGACAGGGGTTTTATAATTCACCCCTCCACTTT. Encoded protein: CASSLGQGFYNSPLHF. V gene TRBV7-9 combines with J gene TRBJ1-6; 9 bases are a match to TRBD1. Germline loops: CDR1 SEHNR, CDR2 FQNEAQ (reference sequence). The ends lost 5 bases at V and 4 bases at J; junction bases unmatched: 6. The CDR3 is 16 amino acids. The full variable domain, its missing parts supplied by reference TRBV7-9 and TRBJ1-6, is DTGVSQNPRHKITKRGQNVTFRCDPISEHNRLYWYRQTLGQGPEFLTYFQNEAQLEKSRLLSDRFSAERPKGSFSTLEIQRTEQGDSAMYLCASSLGQGFYNSPLHFGNGTRLTVT.

The J gene is TRBJ1-1, the V gene TRBV5-8, with 8 positions matching TRBD1. Germline V gene data show CDR1 as SGHTS and CDR2 as YDEGEE. With 4 bases clipped from V and 0 bases from J, the junction kept 11 bases outside the gene matches. This CDR3 region has 17 residues. The CDR3 sequence: CASSGPDRVLMNTEAFF. The CDR3 DNA reads as TGTGCCAGCAGCGGACCGGACAGGGTTTTAATGAACACTGAAGCTTTCTTT.

The chain combines TRBV24-1 with TRBJ2-1, with 13 bases identical to TRBD2. The CDR3 extends over 16 amino acids. Germline V lookup: CDR1 KGHDR, CDR2 SFDVKD. The V gene end was trimmed by 6 bases and the J gene end by 5 bases; junction bases not matched to a gene: 6. CDR3 amino acids: CATSSWTSGSDNEQFF. CDR3 DNA sequence: TGTGCCACCAGTTCCTGGACTAGCGGGAGTGACAATGAGCAGTTCTTC.

The rearrangement uses TRBV10-3 and TRBJ2-3; TRBD2 matches at 12 bases. The trim removed 4 bases at V and 0 bases at J, leaving 2 bases unmatched. The CDR3 runs to 16 residues. Germline CDR1 and CDR2: ENHRY and SYGVKD. The CDR3 sequence: CAISGGLAGSTDTQYF. The CDR3 DNA follows: TGTGCCATCAGTGGCGGACTAGCGGGAAGCACAGATACGCAGTATTTT.

The chain uses TRBV5-1 and TRBJ1-1; D perhaps matches TRBD1 (5 bases). There are 15 residues in the CDR3. Trimming stripped 5 bases from V and 4 bases from J, with 18 bases between. Germline V gene sequence: CDR1 SGHRS, CDR2 YFSETQ. Written as DNA, the CDR3 is TGCGCCAGCAGGTTAGGGACTTTGAAAAGCACTGAAGCTTTCTTT. This gives the protein CASRLGTLKSTEAFF.

For this clone: Other DNA sequences within the sample encode an identical CDR3. The chain combines TRBV5-1 with TRBJ2-2; D unresolved. This CDR3 has 14 residues. Germline CDR1 SGHRS, CDR2 YFSETQ. The V gene lost 0 bases and the J gene lost 1 base, with 4 bases spanning the gap. CDR3: CASSLAVNTGELFF. DNA of the CDR3: TGCGCCAGCAGCTTGGCAGTGAACACCGGGGAGCTGTTTTTT.